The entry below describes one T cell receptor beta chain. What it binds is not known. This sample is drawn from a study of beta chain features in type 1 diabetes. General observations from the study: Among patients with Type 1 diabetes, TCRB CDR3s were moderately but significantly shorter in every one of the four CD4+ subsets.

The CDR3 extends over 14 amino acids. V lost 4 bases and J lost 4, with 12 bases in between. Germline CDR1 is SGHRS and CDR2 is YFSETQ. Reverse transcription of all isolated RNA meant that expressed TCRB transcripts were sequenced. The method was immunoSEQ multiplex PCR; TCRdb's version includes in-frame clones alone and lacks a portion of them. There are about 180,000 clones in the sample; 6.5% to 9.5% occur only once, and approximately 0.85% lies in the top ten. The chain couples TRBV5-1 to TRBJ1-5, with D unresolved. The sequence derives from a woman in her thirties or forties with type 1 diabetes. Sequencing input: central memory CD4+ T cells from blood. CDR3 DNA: TGCGCCAGCAGCCCCGACACGGGAAATCAGCCCCAGCATTTT. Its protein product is CASSPDTGNQPQHF.